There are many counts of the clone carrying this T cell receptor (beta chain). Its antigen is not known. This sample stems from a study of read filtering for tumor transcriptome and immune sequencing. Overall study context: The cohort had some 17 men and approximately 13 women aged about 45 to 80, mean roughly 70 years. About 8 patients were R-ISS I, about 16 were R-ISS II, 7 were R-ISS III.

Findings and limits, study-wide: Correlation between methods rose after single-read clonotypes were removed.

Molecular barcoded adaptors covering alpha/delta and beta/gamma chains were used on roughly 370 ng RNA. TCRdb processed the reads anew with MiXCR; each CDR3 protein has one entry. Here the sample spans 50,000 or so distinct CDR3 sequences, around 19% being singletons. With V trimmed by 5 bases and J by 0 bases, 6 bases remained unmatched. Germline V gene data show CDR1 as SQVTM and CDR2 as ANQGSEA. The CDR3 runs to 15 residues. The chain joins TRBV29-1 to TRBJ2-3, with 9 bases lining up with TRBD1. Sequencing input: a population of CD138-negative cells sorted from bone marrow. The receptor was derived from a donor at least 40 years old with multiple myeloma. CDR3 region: CSVRTGVQSTDTQYF. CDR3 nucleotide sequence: TGCAGCGTTCGGACAGGGGTTCAAAGCACAGATACGCAGTATTTT.